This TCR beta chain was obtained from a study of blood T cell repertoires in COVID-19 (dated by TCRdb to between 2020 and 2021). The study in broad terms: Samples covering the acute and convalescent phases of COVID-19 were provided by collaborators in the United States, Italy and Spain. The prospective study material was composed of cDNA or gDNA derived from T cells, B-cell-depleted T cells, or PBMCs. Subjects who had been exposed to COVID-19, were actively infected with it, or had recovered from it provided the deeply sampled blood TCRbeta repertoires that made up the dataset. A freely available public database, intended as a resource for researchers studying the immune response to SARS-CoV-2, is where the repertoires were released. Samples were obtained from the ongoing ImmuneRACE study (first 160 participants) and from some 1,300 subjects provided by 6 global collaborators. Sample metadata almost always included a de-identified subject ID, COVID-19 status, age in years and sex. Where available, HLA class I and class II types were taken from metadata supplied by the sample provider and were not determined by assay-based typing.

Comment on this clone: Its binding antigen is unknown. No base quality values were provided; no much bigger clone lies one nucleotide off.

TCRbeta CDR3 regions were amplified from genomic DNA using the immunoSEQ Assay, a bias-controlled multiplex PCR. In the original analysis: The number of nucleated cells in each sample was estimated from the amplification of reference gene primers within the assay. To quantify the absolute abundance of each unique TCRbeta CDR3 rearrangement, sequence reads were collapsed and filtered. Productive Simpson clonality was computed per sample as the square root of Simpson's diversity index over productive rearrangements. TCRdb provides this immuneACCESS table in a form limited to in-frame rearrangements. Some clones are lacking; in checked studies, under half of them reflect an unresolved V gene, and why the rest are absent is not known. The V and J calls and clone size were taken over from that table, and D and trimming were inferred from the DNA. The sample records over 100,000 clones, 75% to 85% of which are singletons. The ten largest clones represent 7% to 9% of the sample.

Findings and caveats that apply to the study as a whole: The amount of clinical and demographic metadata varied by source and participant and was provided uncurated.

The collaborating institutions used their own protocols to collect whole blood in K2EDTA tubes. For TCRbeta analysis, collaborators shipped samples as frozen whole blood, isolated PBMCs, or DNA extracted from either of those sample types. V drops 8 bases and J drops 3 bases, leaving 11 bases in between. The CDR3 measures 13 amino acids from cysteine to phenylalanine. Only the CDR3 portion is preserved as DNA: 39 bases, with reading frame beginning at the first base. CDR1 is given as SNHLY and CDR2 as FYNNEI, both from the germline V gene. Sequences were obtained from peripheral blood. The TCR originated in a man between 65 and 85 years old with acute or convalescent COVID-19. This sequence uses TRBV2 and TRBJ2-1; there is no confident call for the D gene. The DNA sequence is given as TGTGCCAGCCGGCGCGAGGTCTACAATGAGCAGTTCTTC. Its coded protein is CASRREVYNEQFF.